Presented here are 15 T cell receptor beta chains from one specimen sequenced in a study of blood T cell repertoires in COVID-19. TCRdb's copy holds only in-frame clones and misses some; the assay was immunoSEQ multiplex PCR. The sample contains 250,000 to 350,000 clones, roughly 89% of which appear only once. Source material: peripheral blood. These receptors were taken from a woman in her 30s with active or convalescent COVID-19.

The CDR3 spells CASSASRNTEAFF. The CDR3 region has the DNA TGTGCCAGCAGTGCTTCCAGGAACACTGAAGCTTTCTTT. The chain links TRBV2 to TRBJ1-1, with D uncertain. This CDR3 spans 13 amino acids. V was shortened by 4 bases and J by 1 base, with 7 bases between the two germline ends. Germline CDR1 is SNHLY and CDR2 is FYNNEI.

The J gene is TRBJ2-7, the V gene TRBV30; 7 nucleotides agree with TRBD1. Germline V gene data show CDR1 as GTSNPN and CDR2 as SVGIG (reference sequence). Trimming cost V 2 bases and J 7 bases; bases outside gene matches: 14. The CDR3 loop spans 15 amino acids. The DNA of the CDR3 is TGTGCCTGGAGTCCCCCCGGGACAGCACTACGTGAGCAGTACTTC. Its translation is CAWSPPGTALREQYF.

The chain recombines TRBV19 with TRBJ1-6, with D possibly matching TRBD1 (5 bases). The CDR3 has 16 residues. Trimming cost V 7 bases and J 1 base, with 14 bases left between them. Per the germline V gene, CDR1 is LNHDA and CDR2 is SQIVND (reference sequence). The CDR3 bases are TGTGCCAGTACTAAGGCCCGGGGGTCCTATAATTCACCCCTCCACTTT. This sequence encodes CASTKARGSYNSPLHF.

This rearrangement joins TRBV2 to TRBJ1-2, with D maybe TRBD1 (6 bases). Trimming stripped 3 bases from V and 5 bases from J, with 13 bases between. There are 14 residues in the CDR3. Germline-derived CDR1 and CDR2 are SNHLY and FYNNEI. The DNA of the CDR3 is TGTGCCAGCAGTGACGGGGGGCGATCGTATGGCTACACCTTC. Amino acid sequence: CASSDGGRSYGYTF.

The chain has TRBV5-8 and TRBJ2-7, with 8 bases aligning to TRBD1. CDR3 length equals 15 residues. V lost 4 bases to trimming and J lost 5 bases; unmatched junction nucleotides: 11. The germline V gene encodes CDR1 SGHTS and CDR2 YDEGEE. CDR3 loop: CASSHGRQGANEQYF. In nucleotides, the CDR3 is TGTGCCAGCAGCCACGGTAGGCAGGGGGCCAACGAGCAGTACTTC. Full variable domain (rest looked up from reference TRBV5-8 and TRBJ2-7): EAGVTQSPTHLIKTRGQQATLRCSPISGHTSVYWYQQALGLGLQFLLWYDEGEERNRGNFPPRFSGRQFPNYSSELNVNALELEDSALYLCASSHGRQGANEQYFGPGTRLTVT.

This clone was picked up one time. DNA of the CDR3: TGCGCCAGCAGCTTGGCGCAGGGCTCCTCCTACAATGAGCAGTTCTTC. Protein product: CASSLAQGSSYNEQFF. The chain recombines TRBV5-1 with TRBJ2-1; D might be TRBD1 (5 bases). CDR3 size: 16 residues. Germline V CDR1 and CDR2: SGHRS, YFSETQ. Trimming took off 0 bases at V and 0 bases at J, with 10 bases between the two ends.

CDR3 DNA: TGCGCCAGCAGCCGGGGACAGGGCAATCAGCCCCAGCATTTT. As protein: CASSRGQGNQPQHF. The rearrangement joins TRBV5-1 to TRBJ1-5; 8 nucleotides align to TRBD1. Germline V gives CDR1 SGHRS, CDR2 YFSETQ. J gave up 2 bases and V 4 bases, and 2 bases lay outside the gene matches. The CDR3 totals 14 residues.

The rearrangement links TRBV6-5 to TRBJ1-4, with D hard to call. V was pared by 4 bases and J by 7 bases, with 7 bases between. From germline, CDR1 is MNHEY and CDR2 SVGAGI. This CDR3 has 12 amino acids. Here the CDR3 DNA reads TGTGCCAGCAGTTCTACGGGTGAAAAACTGTTTTTT. This translates into CASSSTGEKLFF.

CDR3 residues: CASSYHTGQGTRTEAFF. CDR3 bases: TGTGCCAGCAGTTACCACACGGGACAGGGGACGAGGACTGAAGCTTTCTTT. V and J are TRBV6-2 or TRBV6-3 and TRBJ1-1; TRBD1 aligns across 10 bases. CDR3 size: 17 residues. V lost 2 bases, J lost 5 bases, and 11 bases stayed unmatched. Germline lookup yields CDR1 MNHEY and CDR2 SVGEGT.

Only one count was recorded for this clone. The chain couples TRBV4-3 to TRBJ2-5; D ambiguous. V gave up 1 base and J gave up 5 bases, with 11 bases separating them. Germline V gene sequence: CDR1 LGHNA, CDR2 YSLEER. The CDR3 has 14 amino acids. Here the CDR3 DNA reads TGCGCCAGCAGCCAAGCGAGGCATCGGGAGACCCAGTACTTC. Its protein is CASSQARHRETQYF.

The rearrangement links TRBV18 to TRBJ1-4; D is possibly TRBD1 (5 bases). CDR3 length: 15 amino acids. V was pared by 1 base and J by 7 bases, with 13 bases between. Looked up from germline, CDR1 is KGHSH and CDR2 is LQKENI. CDR3 loop: CASSPRTGVGEKLFF. The CDR3 nucleotides read TGTGCCAGCTCACCACGGACGGGGGTTGGTGAAAAACTGTTTTTT.

CDR3 region: CASSLGGGTGELFF. The CDR3 DNA sequence: TGTGCCAGCAGCTTAGGGGGCGGTACCGGGGAGCTGTTTTTT. The chain couples TRBV7-2 to TRBJ2-2, with D perhaps TRBD1 (5 bases). Germline lookup yields CDR1 SGHTA and CDR2 FQGNSA. CDR3 length equals 14 residues. V was cut by 1 base and J by 5 bases, with 8 bases left in between. The full variable domain, completed using reference TRBV7-2 and TRBJ2-2, is GAGVSQSPSNKVTEKGKDVELRCDPISGHTALYWYRQSLGQGLEFLIYFQGNSAPDKSGLPSDRFSAERTGGSVSTLTIQRTQQEDSAVYLCASSLGGGTGELFFGEGSRLTVL.

The rearrangement joins TRBV9 to TRBJ2-3, with D perhaps matching TRBD2 (5 bases). This CDR3 comprises 14 residues. The germline V and J ends were trimmed by 1 base and 0 bases, with 6 bases remaining between them. Germline assignment: CDR1 SGDLS and CDR2 YYNGEE. The CDR3 coding sequence is TGTGCCAGCAGCGTAAGCGGTAGCACAGATACGCAGTATTTT. It codes for CASSVSGSTDTQYF.

The J gene is TRBJ1-1, the V gene TRBV19; D is uncertain. The germline CDR1 and CDR2 sequences are LNHDA and SQIVND (reference sequence). V was pared by 6 bases and J by 9 bases, with 8 bases between. The CDR3 sequence is 10 residues long. CDR3 sequence: CASRQNQAFF. The CDR3 DNA follows: TGTGCCAGTAGACAAAACCAAGCTTTCTTT.

This clone has more than one count but fewer than ten. This chain links TRBV5-1 with TRBJ2-7; weak D call: TRBD2 (5 bases). V was cut by 0 bases and J by 5 bases, with 9 bases left in between. CDR1 and CDR2 (germline): SGHRS, YFSETQ. The CDR3 spans 13 residues. The CDR3 DNA reads TGCGCCAGCAGCTTGGCTTCCGGGGACGAGCAGTACTTC. Residues: CASSLASGDEQYF.